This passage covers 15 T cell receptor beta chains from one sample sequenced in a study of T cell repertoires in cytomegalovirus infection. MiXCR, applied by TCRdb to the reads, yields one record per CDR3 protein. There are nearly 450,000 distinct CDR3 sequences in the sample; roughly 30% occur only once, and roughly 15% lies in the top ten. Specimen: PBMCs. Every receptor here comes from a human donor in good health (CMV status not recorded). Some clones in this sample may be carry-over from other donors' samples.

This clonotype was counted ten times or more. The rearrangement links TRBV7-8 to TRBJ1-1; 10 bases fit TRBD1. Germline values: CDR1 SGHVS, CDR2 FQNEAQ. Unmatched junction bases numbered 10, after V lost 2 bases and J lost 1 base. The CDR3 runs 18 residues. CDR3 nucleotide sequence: TGTGCCAGCAGCTTACTTCCCGGGACAGGGGCGCAGAACACTGAAGCTTTCTTT. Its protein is CASSLLPGTGAQNTEAFF. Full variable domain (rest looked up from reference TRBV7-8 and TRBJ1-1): GAGVSQSPRYKVAKRGQDVALRCDPISGHVSLFWYQQALGQGPEFLTYFQNEAQLDKSGLPSDRFFAERPEGSVSTLKIQRTQQEDSAVYLCASSLLPGTGAQNTEAFFGQGTRLTVV.

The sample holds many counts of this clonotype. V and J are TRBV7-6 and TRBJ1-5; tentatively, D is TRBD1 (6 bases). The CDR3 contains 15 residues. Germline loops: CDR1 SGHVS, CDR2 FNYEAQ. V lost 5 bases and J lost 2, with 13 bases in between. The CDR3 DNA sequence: TGTGCCAGCAGCCCGGGGGCGGACGGCAATCAGCCCCAGCATTTT. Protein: CASSPGADGNQPQHF.

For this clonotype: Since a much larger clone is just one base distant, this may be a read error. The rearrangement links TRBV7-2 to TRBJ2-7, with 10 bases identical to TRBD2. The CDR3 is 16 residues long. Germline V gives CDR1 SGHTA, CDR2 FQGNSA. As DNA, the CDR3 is TGTGCCAGCAGCCCATCGTTAGCGGGGGGTTCTTACGTGCAGTACTTC. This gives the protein CASSPSLAGGSYVQYF.

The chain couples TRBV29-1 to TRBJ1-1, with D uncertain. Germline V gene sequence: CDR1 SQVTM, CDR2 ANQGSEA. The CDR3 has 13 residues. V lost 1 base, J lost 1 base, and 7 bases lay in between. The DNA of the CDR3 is TGCAGCGTTGAAGTTATAGAGAACACTGAAGCTTTCTTT. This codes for CSVEVIENTEAFF.

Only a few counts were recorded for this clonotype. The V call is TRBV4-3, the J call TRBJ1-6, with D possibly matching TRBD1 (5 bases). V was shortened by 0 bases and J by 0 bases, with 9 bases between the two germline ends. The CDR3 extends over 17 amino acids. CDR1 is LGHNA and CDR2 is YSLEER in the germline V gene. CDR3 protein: CASSQEGGTSYNSPLHF. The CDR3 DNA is TGCGCCAGCAGCCAAGAGGGGGGGACCTCCTATAATTCACCCCTCCACTTT.

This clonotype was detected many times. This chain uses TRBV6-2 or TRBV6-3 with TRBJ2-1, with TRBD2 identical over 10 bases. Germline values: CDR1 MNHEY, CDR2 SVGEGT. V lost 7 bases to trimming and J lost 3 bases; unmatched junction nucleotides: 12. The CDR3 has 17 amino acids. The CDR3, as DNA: TGTGCCAGCACACCAGCGTTAGAGCGGGGGGGCTACAATGAGCAGTTCTTC. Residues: CASTPALERGGYNEQFF.

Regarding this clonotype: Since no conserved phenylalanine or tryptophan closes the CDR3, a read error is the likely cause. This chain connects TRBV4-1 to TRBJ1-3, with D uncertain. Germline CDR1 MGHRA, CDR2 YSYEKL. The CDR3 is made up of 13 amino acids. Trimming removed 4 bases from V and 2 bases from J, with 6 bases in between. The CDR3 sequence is CASSPPAGNTIYC. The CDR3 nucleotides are TGCGCCAGCAGCCCCCCAGCTGGAAACACCATATATTGT.

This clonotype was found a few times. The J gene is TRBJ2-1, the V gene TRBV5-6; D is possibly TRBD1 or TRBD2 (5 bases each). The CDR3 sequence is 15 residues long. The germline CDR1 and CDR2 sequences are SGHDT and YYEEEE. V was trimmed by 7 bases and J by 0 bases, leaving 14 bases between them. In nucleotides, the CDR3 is TGTGCCAGCGGGGGTGGAGGTAGCTCCTACAATGAGCAGTTCTTC. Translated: CASGGGGSSYNEQFF.

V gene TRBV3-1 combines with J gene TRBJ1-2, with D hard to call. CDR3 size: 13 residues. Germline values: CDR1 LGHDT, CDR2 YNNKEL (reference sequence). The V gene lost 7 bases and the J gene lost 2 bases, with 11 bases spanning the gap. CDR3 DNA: TGTGCCAGCACGCAACACCCGAACTATGGCTACACCTTC. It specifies CASTQHPNYGYTF.

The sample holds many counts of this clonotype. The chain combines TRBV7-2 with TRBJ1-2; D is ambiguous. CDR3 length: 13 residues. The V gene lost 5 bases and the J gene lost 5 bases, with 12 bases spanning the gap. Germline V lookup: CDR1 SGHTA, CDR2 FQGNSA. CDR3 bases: TGTGCCAGCAGCCTAACATCCTCATATGGCTACACCTTC. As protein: CASSLTSSYGYTF.

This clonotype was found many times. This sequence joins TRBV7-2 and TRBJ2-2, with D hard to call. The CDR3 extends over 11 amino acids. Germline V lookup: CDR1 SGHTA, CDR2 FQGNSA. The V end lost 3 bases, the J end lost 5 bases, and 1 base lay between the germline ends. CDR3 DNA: TGTGCCAGCAGCTTGACCGGGGAGCTGTTTTTT. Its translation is CASSLTGELFF.

The CDR3 DNA sequence: TGTGCCAGCAGCCCGCACTTGACACCGAGCACAGATACGCAGTATTTT. Its translation: CASSPHLTPSTDTQYF. The chain is built from TRBV7-3 and TRBJ2-3; unclear D gene. CDR1 is SGHTA and CDR2 is FQGTGA in the germline V gene. Trimming left V 5 bases short and J 0 bases short, with 15 bases between. The CDR3 contains 16 residues.

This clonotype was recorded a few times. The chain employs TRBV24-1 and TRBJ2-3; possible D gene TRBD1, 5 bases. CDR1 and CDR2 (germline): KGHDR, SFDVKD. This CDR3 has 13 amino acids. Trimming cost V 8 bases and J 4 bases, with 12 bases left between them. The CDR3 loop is CATKGPVADTQYF. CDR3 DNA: TGTGCCACCAAGGGGCCGGTGGCAGATACGCAGTATTTT.

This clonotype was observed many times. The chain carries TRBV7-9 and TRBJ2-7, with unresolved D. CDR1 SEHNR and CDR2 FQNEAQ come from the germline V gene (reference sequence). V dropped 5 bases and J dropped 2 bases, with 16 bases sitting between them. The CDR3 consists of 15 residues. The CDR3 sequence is CASSRERSPPYEQYF. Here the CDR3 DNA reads TGTGCCAGCAGCCGCGAAAGGTCCCCCCCCTACGAGCAGTACTTC. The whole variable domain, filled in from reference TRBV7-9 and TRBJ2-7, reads DTGVSQNPRHKITKRGQNVTFRCDPISEHNRLYWYRQTLGQGPEFLTYFQNEAQLEKSRLLSDRFSAERPKGSFSTLEIQRTEQGDSAMYLCASSRERSPPYEQYFGPGTRLTVT.

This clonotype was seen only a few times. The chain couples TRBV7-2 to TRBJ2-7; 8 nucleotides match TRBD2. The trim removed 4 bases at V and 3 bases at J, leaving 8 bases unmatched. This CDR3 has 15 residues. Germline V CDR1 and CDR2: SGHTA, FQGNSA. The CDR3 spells CASSSRGGYLYEQYF. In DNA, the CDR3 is TGTGCCAGCAGCTCTCGGGGGGGATATCTCTACGAGCAGTACTTC.